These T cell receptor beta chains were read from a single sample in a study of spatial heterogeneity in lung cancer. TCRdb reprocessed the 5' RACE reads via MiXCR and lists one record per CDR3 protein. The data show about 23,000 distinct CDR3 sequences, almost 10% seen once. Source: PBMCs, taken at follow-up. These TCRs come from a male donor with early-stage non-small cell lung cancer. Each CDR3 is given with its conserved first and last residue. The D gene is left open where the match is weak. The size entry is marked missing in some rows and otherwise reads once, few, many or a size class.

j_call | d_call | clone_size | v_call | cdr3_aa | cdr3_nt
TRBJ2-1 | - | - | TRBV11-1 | CASSLSSGPNNEQFF | TGTGCCAGCAGCTTGAGCAGCGGGCCCAACAATGAGCAGTTCTTC
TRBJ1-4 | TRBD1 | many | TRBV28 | CASCYRGRCEKLFF | TGTGCCAGCTGTTACAGGGGGCGATGCGAAAAACTGTTTTTT
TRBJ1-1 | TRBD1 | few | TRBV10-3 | CAIRDRGNTEAFF | TGTGCCATCAGGGACAGGGGGAACACTGAAGCTTTCTTT
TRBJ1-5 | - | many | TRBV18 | CASSPQGRDQPQHF | TGTGCCAGCTCACCACAGGGGAGGGATCAGCCCCAGCATTTT
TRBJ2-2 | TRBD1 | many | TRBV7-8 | CASSLPDRGLYTGELFF | TGTGCCAGCAGCTTACCGGACAGGGGTTTATACACCGGGGAGCTGTTTTTT
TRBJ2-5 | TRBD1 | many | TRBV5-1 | CASSLQGGQETQYF | TGCGCCAGCAGCTTACAGGGGGGTCAAGAGACCCAGTACTTC
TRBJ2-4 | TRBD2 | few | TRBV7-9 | CASSLTSGMGKNIQYF | TGTGCCAGCAGTCTGACTAGCGGGATGGGCAAAAACATTCAGTACTTC
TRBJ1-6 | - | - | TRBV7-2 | CASSSRQADNSPLHF | TGTGCCAGCAGCTCCCGACAGGCGGATAATTCACCCCTCCACTTT
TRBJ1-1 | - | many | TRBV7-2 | CASSKQTNTEAFF | TGTGCCAGCAGCAAACAGACGAACACTGAAGCTTTCTTT
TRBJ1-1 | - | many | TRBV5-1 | CASSFGGSVTEAFF | TGCGCCAGCAGCTTCGGGGGGTCTGTCACTGAAGCTTTCTTT
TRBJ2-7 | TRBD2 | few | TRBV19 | CASSIMRVVAGVENEQYF | TGTGCCAGTAGTATCATGAGAGTCGTTGCGGGAGTTGAAAACGAGCAGTACTTC
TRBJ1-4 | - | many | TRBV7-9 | CASSPIATNEKLFF | TGTGCCAGCAGCCCGATTGCAACTAATGAAAAACTGTTTTTT
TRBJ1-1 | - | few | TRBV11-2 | CASRIEGGNTEAFF | TGTGCCAGCAGAATAGAGGGGGGGAACACTGAAGCTTTCTTT
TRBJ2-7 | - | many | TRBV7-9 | CASSQGRNEQYF | TGTGCCAGCAGCCAGGGGCGGAACGAGCAGTACTTC
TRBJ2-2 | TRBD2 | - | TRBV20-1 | CSARSLSSGGDPGELFF | TGCAGTGCTAGAAGCCTGTCTAGCGGGGGGGACCCCGGGGAGCTGTTTTTT
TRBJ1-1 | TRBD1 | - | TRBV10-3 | CAIGDRGFTEAFF | TGTGCCATCGGGGACAGGGGATTCACTGAAGCTTTCTTT
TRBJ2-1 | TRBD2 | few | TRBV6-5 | CASRLGLANEQFF | TGTGCCAGCAGGCTCGGACTAGCCAATGAGCAGTTCTTC
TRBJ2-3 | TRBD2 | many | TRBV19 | CATTSGAYTDTQYF | TGTGCGACGACCAGCGGGGCCTACACAGATACGCAGTATTTT
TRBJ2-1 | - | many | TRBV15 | CATSRERNEQFF | TGTGCCACCAGCAGGGAACGAAATGAGCAGTTCTTC
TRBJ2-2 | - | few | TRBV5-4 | CASSLAGQNTGELFF | TGTGCCAGCAGCTTGGCAGGACAGAACACCGGGGAGCTGTTTTTT
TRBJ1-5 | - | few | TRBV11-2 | CASSLELGQPQHF | TGTGCCAGCAGCTTAGAGTTAGGCCAGCCCCAGCATTTT
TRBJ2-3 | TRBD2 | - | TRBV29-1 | CSGRSTSGGSTDTQYF | TGCAGCGGACGGAGTACTAGCGGGGGGTCAACAGATACGCAGTATTTT
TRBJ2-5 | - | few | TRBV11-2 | CASTGGTATETQYF | TGTGCCAGCACCGGCGGGACAGCCACGGAGACCCAGTACTTC
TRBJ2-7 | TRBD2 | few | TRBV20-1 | CSARDVGSGGSYEQYF | TGCAGTGCTAGAGATGTAGGTAGCGGGGGGTCCTACGAGCAGTACTTC
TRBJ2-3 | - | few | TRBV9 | CASSVVGGGRDTQYF | TGTGCCAGCAGCGTAGTAGGTGGGGGGAGAGATACGCAGTATTTT
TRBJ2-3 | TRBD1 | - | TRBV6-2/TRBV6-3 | CASMTGRTDTQYF | TGTGCCAGCATGACAGGGAGAACAGATACGCAGTATTTT
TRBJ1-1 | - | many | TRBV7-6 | CASAPWGSEAFF | TGTGCCAGCGCCCCGTGGGGCAGTGAAGCTTTCTTT
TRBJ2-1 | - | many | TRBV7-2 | CASSLAGSHNEQFF | TGTGCCAGCAGCCTGGCAGGGTCCCACAATGAGCAGTTCTTC
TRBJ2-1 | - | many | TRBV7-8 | CASSPQWDPQYNEQFF | TGTGCCAGCAGCCCACAGTGGGACCCCCAGTACAATGAGCAGTTCTTC
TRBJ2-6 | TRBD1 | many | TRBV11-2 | CASTGTGGASGANVLTF | TGTGCCAGCACTGGGACAGGGGGCGCGTCTGGGGCCAACGTCCTGACTTTC
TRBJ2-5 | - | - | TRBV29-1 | CSPRTDAETQYF | TGCAGCCCGAGGACCGATGCGGAGACCCAGTACTTC
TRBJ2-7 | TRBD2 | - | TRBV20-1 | CSAGLAGYEQYF | TGCAGTGCAGGTCTAGCGGGTTACGAGCAGTACTTC